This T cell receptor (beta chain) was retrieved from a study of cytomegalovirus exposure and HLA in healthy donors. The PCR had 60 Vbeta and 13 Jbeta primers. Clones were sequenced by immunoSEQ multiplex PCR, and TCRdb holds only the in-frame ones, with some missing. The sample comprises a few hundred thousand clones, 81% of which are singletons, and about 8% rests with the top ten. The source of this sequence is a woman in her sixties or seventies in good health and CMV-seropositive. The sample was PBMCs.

CDR3: CASSLGPLKSKQSEETQYF. The CDR3 bases are TGTGCCAGCAGCTTAGGACCACTCAAGAGTAAACAGTCGGAAGAGACCCAGTACTTC. This chain uses TRBV7-6 with TRBJ2-5; D remains ambiguous. Trimming removed 1 base from V and 3 bases from J, with 24 bases in between. The germline gives CDR1 SGHVS, CDR2 FNYEAQ. CDR3 length: 19 amino acids.